This TCR beta chain was recorded in a study of blood T cells in healthy people across ages. About this clonotype: Its antigen is unknown.

A second roughly 6 to 12 cycle PCR used barcoded and J-beta primers. One entry per CDR3 protein results from TCRdb running MiXCR on the 5' RACE reads. The sample comprises around 750,000 distinct CDR3 sequences, 50% to 65% of which are singletons, and roughly 40% rests with the top ten. V lost 6 bases, J lost 4 bases, and 15 bases lay in between. The CDR3 is made up of 14 amino acids. Isolating PBMCs gave at least 7 million of these cells per sample. The study, taken as a whole, reports: Older individuals had lower TCR beta diversity per million T cells (the decline was roughly linear). Greater diversity and more naive CD4+ cells were seen in long-lived donors than in aged donors.

This sequence joins TRBV12-3 or TRBV12-4 and TRBJ1-2; no clear D gene. The specimen was blood. This receptor was obtained from a man at least 80 years old in good health. CDR3 amino acids: CASRSTGLSYGYTF. The CDR3 DNA reads TGTGCCAGCAGAAGCACCGGGCTAAGCTATGGCTACACCTTC.